The 15 T cell receptor beta chains reported below all come from one sample, sequenced in a study of regulatory T cells in long-lasting Graves disease. With iRepertoire HTBI primers and Arm-PCR of CDR3 regions, TCR beta libraries were built. MiXCR, run by TCRdb on the multiplex PCR reads, gives a single entry per CDR3 protein. This sample has roughly 610,000 distinct CDR3 sequences; roughly 15% occur once, and the top ten carry approximately 12%. Stated time point: newly diagnosed GD, antithyroid drugs for less than 3 months. The TCR library was made from RNA extracted from PBMCs. In addition, the sample was reused for a study of T cells in Graves' hyperthyroidism and ophthalmopathy.

The input for sequencing was peripheral blood mononuclear cells (PBMCs), taken at new diagnosis, from a patient treated with antithyroid drugs. The receptors derive from a man younger than 35 with Graves disease.

The chain is built from TRBV20-1 and TRBJ2-7; the D gene is possibly TRBD1 (5 bases). V was clipped by 6 bases and J by 4 bases, with 22 bases between them. The length of the CDR3 is 15 residues. Per germline, CDR1 DFQATT and CDR2 SNEGSKA (reference sequence). The CDR3 spells CSAPKIGVGAYEQYF. CDR3 bases: TGCAGTGCCCCAAAGATAGGAGTTGGGGCTTACGAGCAGTACTTC.

The gene calls are TRBV6-5 and TRBJ2-7; D is uncertain. This CDR3 comprises 12 residues. Trimming shortened V by 0 bases and J by 7 bases, and 7 bases separated the two germline ends. Per the germline V gene, CDR1 is MNHEY and CDR2 is SVGAGI. This chain's CDR3 is CASSYSGTEQYF. DNA for the CDR3: TGTGCCAGCAGTTACTCCGGAACGGAGCAGTACTTC.

The J gene is TRBJ2-7, the V gene TRBV29-1, with 7 bases aligning to TRBD1. Germline CDR1 reads SQVTM; CDR2 reads ANQGSEA. J gave up 4 bases and V 4 bases, and 4 bases lay outside the gene matches. CDR3 length equals 12 residues. The CDR3 loop is CSVAGTEYEQYF. The CDR3 nucleotides are TGCAGCGTTGCCGGGACAGAATACGAGCAGTACTTC.

The gene calls are TRBV27 and TRBJ2-7, with D tentatively TRBD2 (5 bases). V dropped 10 bases and J dropped 4 bases, with 14 bases sitting between them. CDR3 size: 12 residues. CDR1 is MNHEY, CDR2 SMNVEV, per germline (reference sequence). As DNA, the CDR3 is TGTGCCACCGGAGGCATAGGATACGAGCAGTACTTC. It specifies CATGGIGYEQYF.

Here the CDR3 DNA reads TGCGCCAGCAGCTCCGGGACAGGGGGCGCAGATACGCAGTATTTT. It specifies CASSSGTGGADTQYF. The chain uses TRBV5-1 and TRBJ2-3; TRBD1 matches at 12 bases. V shed 3 bases, J shed 4 bases, and the junction held 3 bases outside the gene matches. CDR3 length equals 15 residues. Germline V gene lookup returns CDR1 SGHRS and CDR2 YFSETQ.

V is TRBV27 and J is TRBJ2-5; the D gene is possibly TRBD2 (5 bases). CDR3 size: 13 residues. The V and J ends lost 3 bases and 9 bases respectively, with 14 bases between them. CDR1 and CDR2 (germline): MNHEY, SMNVEV (reference sequence). CDR3 bases: TGTGCCAGCAGTTTTTTGGACTCCGGTTCCCAGTACTTC. Translating it yields CASSFLDSGSQYF.

This clonotype was recorded at least ten times. The V call is TRBV28, the J call TRBJ2-7, with 7 bases aligning to TRBD2. Trimming cost V 6 bases and J 6 bases; bases outside gene matches: 8. Per germline, CDR1 MDHEN and CDR2 SYDVKM. This CDR3 has 13 amino acids. The CDR3 bases are TGTGCCAGCAGCCTAGCGGTCCCTCGCGAGCAGTACTTC. It yields the protein CASSLAVPREQYF.

This clonotype has ten or more counts. The chain combines TRBV6-5 with TRBJ1-5; D possibly corresponds to TRBD1 (5 bases). The CDR3 is 15 amino acids. Germline CDR1 and CDR2: MNHEY and SVGAGI. V shed 0 bases and J shed 4 bases, with 10 bases lying between them. The CDR3 bases are TGTGCCAGCAGTTACTCGGGGGGTAAGAATCAGCCCCAGCATTTT. As protein: CASSYSGGKNQPQHF.

V gene TRBV14 combines with J gene TRBJ2-7; the D is unclear. Germline lookup yields CDR1 SGHDN and CDR2 FVKESK. The V gene lost 0 bases and the J gene lost 7 bases, with 19 bases spanning the gap. There are 16 residues in the CDR3. The DNA of the CDR3 is TGTGCCAGCAGCCAAGATCAAGGCTCTCGGTACAATGAGCAGTACTTC. It yields the protein CASSQDQGSRYNEQYF.

This clonotype was observed many times. The chain uses TRBV5-1 and TRBJ2-1; the D call may be TRBD1 or TRBD2 (6 bases each). V was shortened by 4 bases and J by 2 bases, with 19 bases between the two germline ends. Germline V gene sequence: CDR1 SGHRS, CDR2 YFSETQ. The CDR3 has 17 residues. The CDR3 region has the DNA TGCGCCAGCAGCACCCGGTACGGGGGACAAACCTACAATGAGCAGTTCTTC. Protein sequence: CASSTRYGGQTYNEQFF.

The J gene is TRBJ2-3, the V gene TRBV4-1; D possibly corresponds to TRBD2 (5 bases). This CDR3 comprises 15 residues. V dropped 3 bases and J dropped 0 bases, with 10 bases sitting between them. From germline, CDR1 is MGHRA and CDR2 YSYEKL. The CDR3 nucleotides are TGCGCCAGCAGCCACAGCGGCACTAGCACAGATACGCAGTATTTT. This translates into CASSHSGTSTDTQYF.

This clonotype was observed a few times. The chain links TRBV27 to TRBJ2-3, with D maybe TRBD2 (6 bases). This CDR3 comprises 15 residues. V gave up 0 bases and J gave up 4 bases, with 11 bases separating them. Germline-derived CDR1 and CDR2 are MNHEY and SMNVEV (reference sequence). The CDR3 loop is CASSLSREKADTQYF. Here the CDR3 DNA reads TGTGCCAGCAGTTTATCTCGGGAGAAGGCAGATACGCAGTATTTT.

The CDR3 spells CAWSGTGNGDEQYF. In nucleotides, the CDR3 is TGTGCCTGGAGCGGGACAGGGAACGGGGACGAGCAGTACTTC. The chain recombines TRBV30 with TRBJ2-7; 9 nucleotides line up with TRBD1. The CDR3 sequence is 14 residues long. After removal of 3 bases from V and 5 bases from J, the junction contained 8 bases not matched to a gene. Germline loops: CDR1 GTSNPN, CDR2 SVGIG (reference sequence). Together with reference TRBV30 and TRBJ2-7, the CDR3 gives the full variable domain: SQTIHQWPATLVQPVGSPLSLECTVEGTSNPNLYWYRQAAGRGLQLLFYSVGIGQISSEVPQNLSASRPQDRQFILSSKKLLLSDSGFYLCAWSGTGNGDEQYFGPGTRLTVT.

This clonotype was detected only a few times. The chain carries TRBV27 and TRBJ2-6; 11 positions agree with TRBD1. J lost 11 bases, V lost 5 bases, and 5 bases had no gene match. The CDR3 runs 14 residues. Germline loops: CDR1 MNHEY, CDR2 SMNVEV (reference sequence). CDR3 in DNA: TGTGCCAGCAGTCCCGGGACAGGGGGAGACGTCCTGACTTTC. This sequence encodes CASSPGTGGDVLTF.

The table lists this clonotype with a few counts. The chain carries TRBV10-3 and TRBJ2-1; weak D call: TRBD2 (7 bases). From germline, CDR1 is ENHRY and CDR2 SYGVKD. This CDR3 contains 12 residues. Trimming cost V 8 bases and J 7 bases, with 12 bases left between them. CDR3 residues: CAIGGGGNEQFF. The CDR3 DNA sequence: TGTGCCATCGGGGGGGGCGGGAATGAGCAGTTCTTC.